Listed here are 10 T cell receptor beta chains from one sample, sequenced in a study of blood T cells in healthy people across ages. The second PCR ran roughly 6 to 11 cycles with a sample-barcoded 5' primer and J-beta primers. In TCRdb, the 5' RACE reads were re-called with MiXCR into one record per CDR3 protein. This sample has 1,100,000 or so distinct CDR3 sequences, with around 45% found just once. Sample: blood. The receptors were gathered from a woman in her sixties in good health.

The chain joins TRBV5-1 to TRBJ2-1; the D gene is possibly TRBD1 (6 bases). This CDR3 is 15 amino acids long. CDR1 and CDR2 from the germline V gene are SGHRS and YFSETQ. V was trimmed by 0 bases and J by 7 bases, leaving 14 bases between them. The CDR3 here is CASSLALGAGNEQFF. CDR3 coding DNA: TGCGCCAGCAGCTTGGCCTTGGGGGCGGGTAATGAGCAGTTCTTC.

This clonotype was counted only a few times. This rearrangement joins TRBV6-2 or TRBV6-3 to TRBJ1-1; the D is unclear. Germline V CDR1 and CDR2: MNHEY, SVGEGT. The CDR3 totals 14 residues. V gave up 5 bases and J gave up 1 base, with 11 bases separating them. The CDR3 loop is CASSHPWENTEAFF. The CDR3 region has the DNA TGTGCCAGCAGTCACCCGTGGGAGAACACTGAAGCTTTCTTT.

V is TRBV3-1 and J is TRBJ2-3, with a tentative D call TRBD2 (5 bases). This CDR3 is 18 amino acids long. The germline CDR1 and CDR2 sequences are LGHDT and YNNKEL (reference sequence). Trimming stripped 4 bases from V and 0 bases from J, with 20 bases between. CDR3: CASSPWVSAGSSTDTQYF. The CDR3 bases are TGTGCCAGCAGCCCCTGGGTTAGCGCGGGCTCTAGCACAGATACGCAGTATTTT.

The rearrangement joins TRBV5-1 to TRBJ1-1, with D unresolved. Germline assignment: CDR1 SGHRS and CDR2 YFSETQ. The CDR3 is 14 residues long. The V end lost 5 bases, the J end lost 4 bases, and 15 bases lay between the germline ends. The CDR3 DNA reads TGCGCCAGCAGTACACGAGGCGGCGGCACTGAAGCTTTCTTT. This gives the protein CASSTRGGGTEAFF.

This sequence joins TRBV6-1 and TRBJ2-4; maybe TRBD1 (7 bases). With the DNA end fitting TRBJ2-7 better, the J assignment may be wrong. The CDR3 length is 13 residues. Per the germline V gene, CDR1 is MNHNS and CDR2 is SASEGT. CDR3 loop: CASRKTGRYEQYF. DNA for the CDR3: TGTGCCAGCAGGAAGACAGGGAGGTACGAGCAGTACTTC.

CDR3 sequence (DNA): TGTGCCAGCAGCTCAGGACAGTTCTCCTACGAGCAGTACTTC. It encodes CASSSGQFSYEQYF. The chain recombines TRBV5-4 with TRBJ2-7, with a tentative D call TRBD1 (6 bases). V gave up 3 bases and J gave up 0 bases, with 10 bases separating them. The CDR3 extends over 14 amino acids. CDR1 is SGHNT, CDR2 YYREEE, per germline (reference sequence). Full variable domain (outside the CDR3, taken from reference TRBV5-4 and TRBJ2-7): ETGVTQSPTHLIKTRGQQVTLRCSSQSGHNTVSWYQQALGQGPQFIFQYYREEENGRGNFPPRFSGLQFPNYSSELNVNALELDDSALYLCASSSGQFSYEQYFGPGTRLTVT.

Turning to this clonotype: An end of the junction differs from the germline gene, which may be a read error. The V and J genes are TRBV3-1 and TRBJ2-3; weak D call: TRBD1 (7 bases). The CDR3 is 15 residues long. Germline CDR1 LGHDT, CDR2 YNNKEL (reference sequence). CDR3 sequence: CASSHTRGRTDTQYF. The CDR3 region has the DNA TGTGCTAGCAGCCACACCAGGGGGAGGACAGATACGCAGTATTTT.

V is TRBV15 and J is TRBJ2-2; D is undetermined. The germline V and J ends were trimmed by 0 bases and 2 bases, with 1 base remaining between them. The CDR3 is made up of 13 amino acids. CDR1 is LNHNV and CDR2 is YYDKDF in the germline V gene (reference sequence). The CDR3 DNA reads TGTGCCACCAGCAGAGACAACACCGGGGAGCTGTTTTTT. This gives the protein CATSRDNTGELFF.

This clonotype was observed a few times. The chain recombines TRBV2 with TRBJ1-6; perhaps TRBD1 as D (5 bases). The CDR3 is made up of 15 amino acids. Germline values: CDR1 SNHLY, CDR2 FYNNEI. With 5 bases removed from V and 10 bases from J, the gap between germline ends came to 18 bases. The CDR3 is CASSSGTGPGSPLHF. The CDR3 DNA follows: TGTGCCAGCAGTTCAGGAACAGGCCCAGGATCACCCCTCCACTTT.

The sample holds many counts of this clonotype. The V call is TRBV29-1, the J call TRBJ2-5; 8 bases are a match to TRBD2. J was trimmed by 5 bases and V by 6 bases; bases with no gene match: 11. Germline V gene sequence: CDR1 SQVTM, CDR2 ANQGSEA. This CDR3 has 14 amino acids. CDR3 nucleotides: TGCAGCGTATTTAGCGGGAATAGAATGGAGACCCAGTACTTC. Amino acids: CSVFSGNRMETQYF.